The text below deals with one T cell receptor beta chain. Its antigen is unknown. The sample is drawn from a study of shared clonotypes between healthy human individuals. Whole-study results and caveats: Naive CD4 clonotypes overlapped across several donors at approximately 5%.

Only CD45RO-negative cells positively selected for CCR7 counted as naive CD8 cells, so terminally differentiated effector memory CD45RA+ cells were excluded. All the donors were Caucasian adults who lived in Nashville, Tennessee. Data came from immunoSEQ multiplex PCR; TCRdb stores just in-frame clones and leaves some out. The sample holds about 1,900,000 clones, approximately 95% seen once. This CDR3 spans 14 amino acids. Losses at the gene ends were 9 bases for V and 6 bases for J; bases not matched to a gene: 7. The V gene's germline CDR1 is SNHLY and CDR2 FYNNEI. The sequence came from a man younger than 35 in good health. The rearrangement links TRBV2 to TRBJ2-7; TRBD2 agrees at 14 bases. The sequencing sample was made of naive CD8+ T cells sorted from blood. CDR3 in amino acids: CASRPGLAGVEQYF. CDR3 coding DNA: TGTGCCAGTAGGCCGGGACTAGCGGGAGTCGAGCAGTACTTC. The full variable domain, in which reference TRBV2 and TRBJ2-7 provide the parts outside the CDR3, is EPEVTQTPSHQVTQMGQEVILRCVPISNHLYFYWYRQILGQKVEFLVSFYNNEISEKSEIFDDQFSVERPDGSNFTLKIRSTKLEDSAMYFCASRPGLAGVEQYFGPGTRLTVT.